The next 9 T cell receptor beta chains were all read from a single sample in a study of T cells in localized non-small cell lung cancer. Some clones are missing from TCRdb's copy, which holds only in-frame ones; the method was immunoSEQ multiplex PCR. In the table there are 25,000 to 30,000 clones, roughly 90% of which are singletons. The input for sequencing was peripheral blood, taken before any cancer treatment. The receptors were sampled from a woman between 18 and 55 years old with stage I lung adenocarcinoma.

This rearrangement joins TRBV7-9 to TRBJ1-5, with D unclear. This CDR3 contains 12 residues. The V gene's germline CDR1 is SEHNR and CDR2 FQNEAQ (reference sequence). Trimming stripped 5 bases from V and 4 bases from J, with 6 bases between. CDR3 protein: CASSPDNQPQHF. The CDR3 nucleotides are TGTGCCAGCAGCCCCGATAATCAGCCCCAGCATTTT.

The chain uses TRBV19 and TRBJ2-7; tentative D call: TRBD2 (6 bases). Germline V CDR1 and CDR2: LNHDA, SQIVND (reference sequence). Trimming shortened V by 7 bases and J by 4 bases, and 20 bases separated the two germline ends. CDR3 length equals 15 residues. CDR3 DNA sequence: TGTGCCAGTACTCCAGGCGGAGGGTGGGGGTACGAGCAGTACTTC. Translation gives CASTPGGGWGYEQYF.

This clone was counted a few times. This sequence joins TRBV28 and TRBJ1-5, with TRBD1 matching over 7 bases. V trimming: 5 bases; J trimming: 10 bases; junction bases outside the gene matches: 14. Germline lookup yields CDR1 MDHEN and CDR2 SYDVKM. There are 15 residues in the CDR3. DNA of the CDR3: TGTGCCAGCAGTAGCGCCTCAGGGGGGACCGGCCCCCAGCATTTT. This gives the protein CASSSASGGTGPQHF.

The V call is TRBV2, the J call TRBJ2-3, with 11 nucleotides matching TRBD2. Unmatched junction bases numbered 11, after V lost 8 bases and J lost 4 bases. The V gene's germline CDR1 is SNHLY and CDR2 FYNNEI. The CDR3 is made up of 16 amino acids. The CDR3 spells CASRGQLAGAADTQYF. The CDR3 region has the DNA TGTGCCAGCCGCGGGCAACTAGCGGGGGCGGCAGATACGCAGTATTTT.

The V gene is TRBV4-1, the J gene TRBJ2-7, with TRBD2 identical over 11 bases. The CDR3 runs to 18 residues. Germline CDR1 and CDR2: MGHRA and YSYEKL. Trimming removed 4 bases from V and 1 base from J; junction bases left unmatched: 12. Here the CDR3 DNA reads TGCGCCAGCAGCCGCAAGATATCGACTAGCGGGGAATCCTACGAGCAGTACTTC. Translating it yields CASSRKISTSGESYEQYF.

The chain links TRBV6-4 to TRBJ2-1; possible D gene TRBD1, 5 bases. V was cut by 2 bases and J by 6 bases, with 14 bases left in between. The CDR3 totals 15 residues. Germline loops: CDR1 MRHNA, CDR2 SNTAGT. In DNA form, the CDR3 reads TGTGCCAGCAGTGACGAGGCAGGGAAGGGCAATGAGCAGTTCTTC. Translation gives CASSDEAGKGNEQFF.

This clone has just one count. This chain connects TRBV4-1 to TRBJ2-3; D perhaps matches TRBD1 (5 bases). Germline V lookup: CDR1 MGHRA, CDR2 YSYEKL. This CDR3 has 15 residues. Trimming took off 2 bases at V and 1 base at J, with 10 bases between the two ends. The CDR3 sequence is CASSQSQGGTDTQYF. CDR3 coding DNA: TGCGCCAGCAGCCAATCGCAAGGGGGCACAGATACGCAGTATTTT.

The chain couples TRBV5-6 to TRBJ2-2, with D uncertain. CDR3 length equals 14 residues. V gave up 2 bases and J gave up 1 base, with 6 bases separating them. Looked up from germline, CDR1 is SGHDT and CDR2 is YYEEEE. This CDR3 is CASSFTRNTGELFF. CDR3 in DNA: TGTGCCAGCAGCTTTACGAGGAACACCGGGGAGCTGTTTTTT.

This clone was seen just once. The chain carries TRBV7-2 and TRBJ1-3; no clear D. Germline V CDR1 and CDR2: SGHTA, FQGNSA. V was cut by 1 base and J by 0 bases, with 4 bases left in between. The CDR3 extends over 14 amino acids. CDR3 residues: CASSLGSSGNTIYF. For the CDR3, the DNA is TGTGCCAGCAGCTTAGGGAGCTCTGGAAACACCATATATTTT.